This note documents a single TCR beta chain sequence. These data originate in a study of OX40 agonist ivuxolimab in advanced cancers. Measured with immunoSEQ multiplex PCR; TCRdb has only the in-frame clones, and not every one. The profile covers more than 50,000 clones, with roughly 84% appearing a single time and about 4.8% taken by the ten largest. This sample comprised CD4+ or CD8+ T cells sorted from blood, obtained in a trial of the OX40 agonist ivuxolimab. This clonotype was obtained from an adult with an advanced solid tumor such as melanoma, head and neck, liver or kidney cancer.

DNA of the CDR3: TGTGCCAGCAGCGCCGGGACAGGGATCGGCGAGCAGTACTTC. Encoded protein: CASSAGTGIGEQYF. The rearrangement links TRBV9 to TRBJ2-7; 9 nucleotides align to TRBD1. With 3 bases clipped from V and 6 bases from J, the junction kept 7 bases outside the gene matches. The germline gives CDR1 SGDLS, CDR2 YYNGEE. This CDR3 has 14 residues.